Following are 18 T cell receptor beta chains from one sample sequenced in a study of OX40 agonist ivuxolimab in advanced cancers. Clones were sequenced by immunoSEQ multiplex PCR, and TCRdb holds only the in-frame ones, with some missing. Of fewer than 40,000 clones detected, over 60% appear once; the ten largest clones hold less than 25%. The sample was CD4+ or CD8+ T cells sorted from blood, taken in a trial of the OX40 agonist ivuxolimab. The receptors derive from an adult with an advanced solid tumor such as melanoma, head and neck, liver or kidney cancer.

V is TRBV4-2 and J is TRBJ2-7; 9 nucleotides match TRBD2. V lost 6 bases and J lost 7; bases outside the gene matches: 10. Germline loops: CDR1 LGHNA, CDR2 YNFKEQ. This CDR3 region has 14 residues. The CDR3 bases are TGTGCCAGCAGACCCAGCGGGGGGACTAGAGAGCAGTACTTC. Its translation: CASRPSGGTREQYF.

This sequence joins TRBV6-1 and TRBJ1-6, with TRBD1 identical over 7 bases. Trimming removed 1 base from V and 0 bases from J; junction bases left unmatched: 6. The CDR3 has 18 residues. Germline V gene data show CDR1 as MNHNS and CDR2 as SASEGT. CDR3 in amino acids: CASSEDGTVVSYNSPLHF. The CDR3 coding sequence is TGTGCCAGCAGTGAAGATGGGACAGTAGTCTCCTATAATTCACCCCTCCACTTT.

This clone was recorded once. CDR3 bases: TGTGCCAGCAGCATGGCCGGTGGGGGGAGCCGCACAGATACGCAGTATTTT. Its translation is CASSMAGGGSRTDTQYF. The J gene is TRBJ2-3, the V gene TRBV5-4, with a weak D call TRBD2 (6 bases). The V gene's germline CDR1 is SGHNT and CDR2 YYREEE (reference sequence). This CDR3 region has 17 residues. Trimming left V 4 bases short and J 1 base short, with 19 bases between.

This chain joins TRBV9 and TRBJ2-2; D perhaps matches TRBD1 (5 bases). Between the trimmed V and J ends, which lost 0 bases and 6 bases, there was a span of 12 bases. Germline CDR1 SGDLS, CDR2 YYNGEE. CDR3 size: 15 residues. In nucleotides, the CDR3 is TGTGCCAGCAGCGTAGGTGGGAAAGGGGCCGGGGAGCTGTTTTTT. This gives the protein CASSVGGKGAGELFF.

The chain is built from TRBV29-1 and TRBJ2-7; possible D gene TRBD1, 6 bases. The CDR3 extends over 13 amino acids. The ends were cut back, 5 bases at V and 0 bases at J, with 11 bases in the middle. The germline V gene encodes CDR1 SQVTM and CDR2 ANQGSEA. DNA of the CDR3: TGCAGCGTTCGTTCAGGGGCCTCCTACGAGCAGTACTTC. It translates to CSVRSGASYEQYF.

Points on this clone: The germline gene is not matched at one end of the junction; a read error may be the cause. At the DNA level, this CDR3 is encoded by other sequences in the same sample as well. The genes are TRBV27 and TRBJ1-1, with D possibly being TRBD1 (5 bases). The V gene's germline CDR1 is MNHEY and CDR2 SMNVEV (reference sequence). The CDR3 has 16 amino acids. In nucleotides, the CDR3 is TGTGCCAGCAGTTTACGGGTCCCCGGGTGGGGCACTGAGGCTTTCTTT. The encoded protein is CASSLRVPGWGTEAFF.

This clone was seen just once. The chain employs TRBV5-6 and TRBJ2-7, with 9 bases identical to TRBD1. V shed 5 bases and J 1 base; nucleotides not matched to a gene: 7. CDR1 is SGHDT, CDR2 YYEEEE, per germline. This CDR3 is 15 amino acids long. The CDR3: CASRVGQGGSYEQYF. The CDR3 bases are TGTGCCAGCAGGGTGGGACAGGGAGGGTCCTACGAGCAGTACTTC.

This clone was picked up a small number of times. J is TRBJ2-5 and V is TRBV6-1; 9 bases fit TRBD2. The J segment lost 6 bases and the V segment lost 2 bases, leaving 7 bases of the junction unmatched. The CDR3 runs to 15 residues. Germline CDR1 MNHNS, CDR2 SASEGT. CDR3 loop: CASSEWAGGTKTQYF. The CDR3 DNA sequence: TGTGCCAGCAGTGAATGGGCGGGGGGGACTAAGACCCAGTACTTC.

As DNA, the CDR3 is TGTGCCATCAGTGTTAAGCGGGATCACTCTAACTATGGCTACACCTTC. Protein: CAISVKRDHSNYGYTF. The rearrangement uses TRBV10-3 and TRBJ1-2; D gene unclear. The ends were cut back, 4 bases at V and 0 bases at J, with 15 bases in the middle. CDR1 ENHRY and CDR2 SYGVKD come from the germline V gene. The CDR3 has 16 amino acids.

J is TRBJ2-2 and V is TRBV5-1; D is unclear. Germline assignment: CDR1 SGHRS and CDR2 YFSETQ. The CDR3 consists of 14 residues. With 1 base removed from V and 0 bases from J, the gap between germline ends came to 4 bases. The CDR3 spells CASSLIANTGELFF. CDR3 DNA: TGCGCCAGCAGCTTGATAGCGAACACCGGGGAGCTGTTTTTT. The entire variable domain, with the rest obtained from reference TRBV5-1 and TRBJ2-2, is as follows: KAGVTQTPRYLIKTRGQQVTLSCSPISGHRSVSWYQQTPGQGLQFLFEYFSETQRNKGNFPGRFSGRQFSNSRSEMNVSTLELGDSALYLCASSLIANTGELFFGEGSRLTVL.

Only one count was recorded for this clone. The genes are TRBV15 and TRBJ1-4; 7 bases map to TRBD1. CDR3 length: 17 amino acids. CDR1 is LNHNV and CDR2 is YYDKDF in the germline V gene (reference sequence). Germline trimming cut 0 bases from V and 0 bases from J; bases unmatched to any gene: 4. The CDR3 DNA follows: TGTGCCACCAGCAGAGATCTGCAGGGGGCAACTAATGAAAAACTGTTTTTT. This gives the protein CATSRDLQGATNEKLFF.

This chain's CDR3 is CASSSRTAGYTF. The CDR3 region has the DNA TGTGCCAGTAGTTCCCGGACGGCGGGCTACACCTTC. J is TRBJ1-2 and V is TRBV19; no clear D. From germline, CDR1 is LNHDA and CDR2 SQIVND (reference sequence). V lost 5 bases and J 8 bases, leaving 12 bases between the germline ends. The CDR3 is 12 amino acids.

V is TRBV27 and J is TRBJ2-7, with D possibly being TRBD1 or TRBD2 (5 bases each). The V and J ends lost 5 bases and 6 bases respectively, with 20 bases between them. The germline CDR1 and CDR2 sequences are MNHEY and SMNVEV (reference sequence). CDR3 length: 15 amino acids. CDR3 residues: CASSPRRTRGTEQYF. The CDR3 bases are TGTGCCAGCAGTCCCCGACGGACGCGAGGGACCGAGCAGTACTTC.

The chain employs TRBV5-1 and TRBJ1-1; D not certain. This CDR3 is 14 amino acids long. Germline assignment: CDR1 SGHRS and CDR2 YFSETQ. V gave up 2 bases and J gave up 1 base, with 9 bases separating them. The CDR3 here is CASSFTRANTEAFF. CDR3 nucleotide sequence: TGCGCCAGCAGCTTTACGAGGGCGAACACTGAAGCTTTCTTT.

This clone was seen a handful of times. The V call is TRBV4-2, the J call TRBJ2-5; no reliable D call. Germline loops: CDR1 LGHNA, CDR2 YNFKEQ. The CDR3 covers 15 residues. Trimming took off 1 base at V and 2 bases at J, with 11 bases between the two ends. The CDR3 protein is CASSQVASRQETQYF. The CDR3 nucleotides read TGTGCCAGCAGCCAAGTCGCTAGTAGACAAGAGACCCAGTACTTC.

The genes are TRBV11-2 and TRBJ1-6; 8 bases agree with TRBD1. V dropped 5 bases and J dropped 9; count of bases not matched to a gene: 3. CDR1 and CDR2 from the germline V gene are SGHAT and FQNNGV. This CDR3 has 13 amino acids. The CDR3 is CASSETGVSPLHF. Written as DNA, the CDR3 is TGTGCCAGCAGCGAGACAGGGGTTTCACCCCTCCACTTT.

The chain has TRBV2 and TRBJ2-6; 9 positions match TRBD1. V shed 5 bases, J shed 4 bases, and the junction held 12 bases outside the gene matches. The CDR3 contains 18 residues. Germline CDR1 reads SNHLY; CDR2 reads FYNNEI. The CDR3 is CASSKPGQGLMGANVLTF. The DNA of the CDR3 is TGTGCCAGCAGTAAACCGGGACAGGGTTTAATGGGGGCCAACGTCCTGACTTTC.

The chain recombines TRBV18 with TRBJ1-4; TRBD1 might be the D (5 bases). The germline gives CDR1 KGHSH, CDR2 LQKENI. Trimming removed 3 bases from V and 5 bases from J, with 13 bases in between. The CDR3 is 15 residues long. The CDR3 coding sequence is TGTGCCAGCTCACCCAATCGACAGAGAAATGAAAAACTGTTTTTT. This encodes CASSPNRQRNEKLFF.